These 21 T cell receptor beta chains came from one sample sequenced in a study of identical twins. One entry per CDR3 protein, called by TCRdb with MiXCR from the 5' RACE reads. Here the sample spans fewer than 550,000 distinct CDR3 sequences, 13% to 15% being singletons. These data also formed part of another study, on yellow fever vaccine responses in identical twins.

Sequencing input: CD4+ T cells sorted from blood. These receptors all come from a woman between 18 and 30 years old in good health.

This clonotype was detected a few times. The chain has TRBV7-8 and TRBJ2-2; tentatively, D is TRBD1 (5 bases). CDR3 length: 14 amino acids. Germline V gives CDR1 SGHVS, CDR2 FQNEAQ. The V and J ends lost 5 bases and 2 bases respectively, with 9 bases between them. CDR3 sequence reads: CASSQGTNTGELFF. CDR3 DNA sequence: TGTGCCAGCAGCCAGGGAACTAACACCGGGGAGCTGTTTTTT.

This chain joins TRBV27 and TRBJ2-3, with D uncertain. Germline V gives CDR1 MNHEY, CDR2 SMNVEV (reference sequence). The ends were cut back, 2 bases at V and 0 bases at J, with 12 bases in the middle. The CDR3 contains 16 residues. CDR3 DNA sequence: TGTGCCAGCAGTTTAAGTTTCCGCTATAGCACAGATACGCAGTATTTT. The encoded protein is CASSLSFRYSTDTQYF.

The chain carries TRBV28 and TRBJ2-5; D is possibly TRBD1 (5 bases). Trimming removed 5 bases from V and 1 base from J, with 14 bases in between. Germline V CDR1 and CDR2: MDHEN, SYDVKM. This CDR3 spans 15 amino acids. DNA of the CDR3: TGTGCCAGCAGTCCCCCTGACAGACTCCAAGAGACCCAGTACTTC. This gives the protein CASSPPDRLQETQYF.

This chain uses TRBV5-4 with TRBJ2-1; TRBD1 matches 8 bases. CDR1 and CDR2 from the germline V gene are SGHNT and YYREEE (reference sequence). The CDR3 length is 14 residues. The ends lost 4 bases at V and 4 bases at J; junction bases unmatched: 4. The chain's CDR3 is CASSEDRDYNEQFF. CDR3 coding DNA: TGTGCCAGCAGCGAGGACAGGGATTACAATGAGCAGTTCTTC. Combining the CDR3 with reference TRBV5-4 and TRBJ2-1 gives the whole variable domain ETGVTQSPTHLIKTRGQQVTLRCSSQSGHNTVSWYQQALGQGPQFIFQYYREEENGRGNFPPRFSGLQFPNYSSELNVNALELDDSALYLCASSEDRDYNEQFFGPGTRLTVL.

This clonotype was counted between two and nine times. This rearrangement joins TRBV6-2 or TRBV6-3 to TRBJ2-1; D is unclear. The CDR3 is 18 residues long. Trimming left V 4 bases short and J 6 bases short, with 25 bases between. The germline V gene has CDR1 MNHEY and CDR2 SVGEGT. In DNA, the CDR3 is TGTGCCAGCAGTTTTCTCCTAGGACCCGGCGCATTAAGCAATGAGCAGTTCTTC. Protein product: CASSFLLGPGALSNEQFF.

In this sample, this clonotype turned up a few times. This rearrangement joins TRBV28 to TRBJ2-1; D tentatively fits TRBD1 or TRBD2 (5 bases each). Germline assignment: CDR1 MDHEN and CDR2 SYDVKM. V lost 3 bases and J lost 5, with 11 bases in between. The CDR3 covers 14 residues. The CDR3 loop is CASSFYGANNEQFF. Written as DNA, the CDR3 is TGTGCCAGCAGTTTCTACGGGGCCAACAATGAGCAGTTCTTC. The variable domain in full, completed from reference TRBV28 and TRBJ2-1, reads DVKVTQSSRYLVKRTGEKVFLECVQDMDHENMFWYRQDPGLGLRLIYFSYDVKMKEKGDIPEGYSVSREKKERFSLILESASTNQTSMYLCASSFYGANNEQFFGPGTRLTVL.

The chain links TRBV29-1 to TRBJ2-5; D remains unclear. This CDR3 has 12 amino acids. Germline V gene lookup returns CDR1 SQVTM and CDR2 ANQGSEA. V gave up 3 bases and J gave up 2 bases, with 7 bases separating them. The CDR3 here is CSVEQKQETQYF. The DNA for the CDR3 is TGCAGCGTTGAGCAGAAGCAAGAGACCCAGTACTTC.

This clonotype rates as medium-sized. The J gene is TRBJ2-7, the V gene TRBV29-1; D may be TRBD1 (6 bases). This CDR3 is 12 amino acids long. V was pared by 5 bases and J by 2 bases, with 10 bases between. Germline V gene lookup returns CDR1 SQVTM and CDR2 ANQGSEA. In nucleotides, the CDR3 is TGCAGCGTTAAAACAGGGCCCTACGAGCAGTACTTC. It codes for CSVKTGPYEQYF.

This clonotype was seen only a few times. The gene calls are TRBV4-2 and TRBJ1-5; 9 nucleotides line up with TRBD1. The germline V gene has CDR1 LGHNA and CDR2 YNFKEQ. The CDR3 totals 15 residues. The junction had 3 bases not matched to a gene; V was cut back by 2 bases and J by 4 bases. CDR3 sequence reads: CASSQQGQGNQPQHF. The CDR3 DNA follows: TGTGCCAGCAGCCAACAGGGACAGGGTAATCAGCCCCAGCATTTT.

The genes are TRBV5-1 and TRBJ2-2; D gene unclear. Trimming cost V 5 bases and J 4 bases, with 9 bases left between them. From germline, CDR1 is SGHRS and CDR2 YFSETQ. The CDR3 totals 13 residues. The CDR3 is CASRPELTGELFF. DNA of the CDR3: TGCGCCAGCAGACCGGAGCTCACCGGGGAGCTGTTTTTT. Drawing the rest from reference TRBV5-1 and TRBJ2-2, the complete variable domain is KAGVTQTPRYLIKTRGQQVTLSCSPISGHRSVSWYQQTPGQGLQFLFEYFSETQRNKGNFPGRFSGRQFSNSRSEMNVSTLELGDSALYLCASRPELTGELFFGEGSRLTVL.

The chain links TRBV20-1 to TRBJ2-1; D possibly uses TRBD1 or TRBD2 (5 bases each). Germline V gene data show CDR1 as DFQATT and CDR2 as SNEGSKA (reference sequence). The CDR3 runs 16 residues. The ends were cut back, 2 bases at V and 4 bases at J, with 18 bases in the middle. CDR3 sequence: CSARFGGPTVYNEQFF. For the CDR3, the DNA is TGCAGTGCTAGATTTGGGGGACCAACCGTTTACAATGAGCAGTTCTTC.

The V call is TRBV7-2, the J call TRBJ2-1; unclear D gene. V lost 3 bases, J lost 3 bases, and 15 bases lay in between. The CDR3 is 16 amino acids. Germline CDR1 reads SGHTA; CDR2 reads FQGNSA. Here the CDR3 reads CASSFLGLGNYNEQFF. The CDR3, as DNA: TGTGCCAGCAGCTTTTTAGGGCTGGGAAACTACAATGAGCAGTTCTTC.

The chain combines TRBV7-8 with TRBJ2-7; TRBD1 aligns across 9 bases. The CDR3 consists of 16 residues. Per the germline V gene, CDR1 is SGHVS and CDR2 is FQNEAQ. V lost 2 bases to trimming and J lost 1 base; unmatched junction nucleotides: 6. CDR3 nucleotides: TGTGCCAGCAGCTTATCCGACAGGGGGAGTTCCTACGAGCAGTACTTC. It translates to CASSLSDRGSSYEQYF.

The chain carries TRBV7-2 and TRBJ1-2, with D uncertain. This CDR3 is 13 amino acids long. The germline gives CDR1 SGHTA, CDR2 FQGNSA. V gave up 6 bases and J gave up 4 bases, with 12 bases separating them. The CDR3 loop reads CASREVLIYGYTF. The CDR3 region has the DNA TGTGCCAGCAGGGAGGTACTAATCTATGGCTACACCTTC.

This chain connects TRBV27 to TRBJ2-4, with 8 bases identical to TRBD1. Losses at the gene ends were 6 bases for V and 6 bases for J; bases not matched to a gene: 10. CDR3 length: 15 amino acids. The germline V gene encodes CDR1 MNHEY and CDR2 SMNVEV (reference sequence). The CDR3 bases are TGTGCCAGCAGGCCCCAGGGGGCGCTGGGAAACATTCAGTACTTC. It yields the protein CASRPQGALGNIQYF.

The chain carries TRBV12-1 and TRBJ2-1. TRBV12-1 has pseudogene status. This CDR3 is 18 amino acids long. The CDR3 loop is CASSFFLSNWGSYNEQFF. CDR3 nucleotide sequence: TGTGCCAGCAGCTTTTTTTTGTCGAACTGGGGTTCCTACAATGAGCAGTTCTTC.

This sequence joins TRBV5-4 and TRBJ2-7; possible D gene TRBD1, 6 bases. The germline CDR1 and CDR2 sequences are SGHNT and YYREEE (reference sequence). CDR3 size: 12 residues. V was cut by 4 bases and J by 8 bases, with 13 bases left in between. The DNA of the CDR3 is TGTGCCAGCAGCCTCTCCGGGACACAGCAGTACTTC. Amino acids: CASSLSGTQQYF.

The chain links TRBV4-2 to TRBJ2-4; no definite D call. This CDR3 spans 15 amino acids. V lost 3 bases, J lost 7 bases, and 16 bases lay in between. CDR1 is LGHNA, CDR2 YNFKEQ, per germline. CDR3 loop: CASSQGIGATNIQYF. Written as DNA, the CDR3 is TGTGCCAGCAGCCAGGGTATCGGCGCGACTAACATTCAGTACTTC.

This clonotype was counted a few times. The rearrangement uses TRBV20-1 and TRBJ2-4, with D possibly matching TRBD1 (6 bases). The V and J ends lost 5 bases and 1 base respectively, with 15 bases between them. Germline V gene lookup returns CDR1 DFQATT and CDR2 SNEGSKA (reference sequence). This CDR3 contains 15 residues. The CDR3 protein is CSAGGFINAKNIQYF. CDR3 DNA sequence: TGCAGTGCTGGGGGCTTCATTAACGCCAAAAACATTCAGTACTTC.

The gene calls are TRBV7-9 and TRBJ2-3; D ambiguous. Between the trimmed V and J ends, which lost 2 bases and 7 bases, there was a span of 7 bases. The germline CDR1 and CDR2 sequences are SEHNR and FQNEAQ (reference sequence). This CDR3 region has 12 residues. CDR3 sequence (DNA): TGTGCCAGCAGCTTACAGGACCATACGCAGTATTTT. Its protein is CASSLQDHTQYF.

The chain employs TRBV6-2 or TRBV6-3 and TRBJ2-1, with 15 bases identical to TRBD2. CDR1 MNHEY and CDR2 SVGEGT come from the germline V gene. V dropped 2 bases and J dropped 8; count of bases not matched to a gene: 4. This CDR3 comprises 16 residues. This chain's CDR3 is CASSYTGLAGGDEQFF. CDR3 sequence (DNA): TGTGCCAGCAGTTACACGGGACTAGCGGGAGGTGATGAGCAGTTCTTC.